These 7 T cell receptor beta chains were sequenced from one sample in a study of early T cells in non-severe SARS-CoV-2 infection. TCRdb re-called the 5' RACE reads with MiXCR, one entry per CDR3 protein. The sample has roughly 53,000 distinct CDR3 sequences, roughly 12% seen once. Sequencing was performed on whole blood, taken at baseline. The receptors were gathered from an adult who was a healthcare worker with PCR-confirmed SARS-CoV-2 infection or an uninfected control (not recorded which).

This clonotype was detected ten times or more. This rearrangement joins TRBV6-2 or TRBV6-3 to TRBJ2-2; tentatively, D is TRBD1 or TRBD2 (5 bases each). V was pared by 8 bases and J by 3 bases, with 13 bases between. CDR1 and CDR2 from the germline V gene are MNHEY and SVGEGT. This CDR3 has 14 amino acids. This CDR3 reads CASARLGDTGELFF. CDR3 nucleotide sequence: TGTGCCAGCGCACGCCTGGGGGACACCGGGGAGCTGTTTTTT.

This clonotype has ten or more counts. The V and J genes are TRBV24-1 and TRBJ2-2; TRBD2 agrees at 8 bases. The V segment lost 1 base and the J segment 7 bases; nucleotides outside the gene matches: 4. CDR1 is KGHDR and CDR2 is SFDVKD in the germline V gene. The CDR3 loop spans 15 amino acids. Written as DNA, the CDR3 is TGTGCCACCAGTGATTTCAGCGGGAGAAACGGGGAGCTGTTTTTT. It translates to CATSDFSGRNGELFF.

The chain uses TRBV19 and TRBJ2-1; a weak D match, TRBD1 (6 bases). This CDR3 is 14 amino acids long. CDR1 LNHDA and CDR2 SQIVND come from the germline V gene (reference sequence). Trimming took 4 bases from V and 4 from J, leaving 11 bases between them. This CDR3 is CASSTQQGYNEQFF. The CDR3, as DNA: TGTGCCAGTAGTACGCAACAGGGATACAATGAGCAGTTCTTC. Full variable domain (outside the CDR3, taken from reference TRBV19 and TRBJ2-1): DGGITQSPKYLFRKEGQNVTLSCEQNLNHDAMYWYRQDPGQGLRLIYYSQIVNDFQKGDIAEGYSVSREKKESFPLTVTSAQKNPTAFYLCASSTQQGYNEQFFGPGTRLTVL.

This clonotype was recorded many times. The chain carries TRBV10-2 and TRBJ2-1, with 7 bases identical to TRBD2. Germline CDR1 is WSHSY and CDR2 is SAAADI. The CDR3 spans 18 residues. Trimming cost V 0 bases and J 2 bases; bases outside gene matches: 10. In DNA, the CDR3 is TGCGCCAGCAGTGAGTCTGACTTGGCGGGAGACCCCTACAATGAGCAGTTCTTC. Its translation: CASSESDLAGDPYNEQFF.

The J gene is TRBJ1-4, the V gene TRBV18; D unclear. V was trimmed by 2 bases and J by 0 bases, leaving 7 bases between them. CDR1 is KGHSH, CDR2 LQKENI, per germline. The CDR3 has 15 residues. DNA for the CDR3: TGTGCCAGCTCACCATACAGTGCAACTAATGAAAAACTGTTTTTT. It is translated as CASSPYSATNEKLFF.

This clonotype has a handful of counts. The chain has TRBV5-5 and TRBJ2-1; TRBD2 aligns across 13 bases. This CDR3 contains 16 residues. V trimming: 6 bases; J trimming: 6 bases; junction bases outside the gene matches: 9. Germline V CDR1 and CDR2: SGHKS, YYEKEE (reference sequence). CDR3 amino acids: CASTPGLAGAGNEQFF. CDR3 in DNA: TGTGCCAGCACCCCCGGACTAGCGGGAGCTGGCAATGAGCAGTTCTTC.

The chain combines TRBV7-8 with TRBJ2-7, with D perhaps matching TRBD2 (5 bases). The germline CDR1 and CDR2 sequences are SGHVS and FQNEAQ. V was pared by 5 bases and J by 6 bases, with 11 bases between. The CDR3 has 12 amino acids. CDR3 amino acids: CASSQIGGEQYF. In nucleotides, the CDR3 is TGTGCCAGCAGCCAGATAGGAGGCGAGCAGTACTTC.